This T cell receptor (beta chain) was found in a study of response to subunit inactivated influenza vaccine (dated by TCRdb to the late 2010s). General notes on the study: To follow how T cells responded to a trivalent subunit inactivated influenza vaccine, the researchers relied on deep quantitative profiling of the T cell receptor repertoire. The study at large found these results: The authors suggested that each seasonal influenza vaccination may recruit only a limited number of new T cells.

Library method: RT-PCR. TCRdb names Illumina HiSeq 2500 as the instrument used. TCRdb cleaned the public reads at Q25 with fastp, built clones with MiXCR and kept in-frame beta chains. Rows merge per CDR3 protein into single entries with the most common DNA and genes. A total of hundreds of thousands of distinct CDR3 sequences appear in this sample, around 8% of them only once. The biggest ten clones account for 13% of the sample. This clonotype occurred a few times. Its target antigen remains unknown. No much larger clone is present one base from it, and per-base qualities are unavailable. The CDR3 spans 13 residues, from the cysteine through the phenylalanine. Only the CDR3 portion is preserved as DNA: 39 bases, with reading frame beginning at the first base. V loses 4 bases at its end and J loses 5 bases; junction bases beyond the gene matches: 7. CDR1 and CDR2 were assigned from the germline V gene (reference sequence) as DFQATT and SNEGSKA.

In this chain, TRBV20-1 is recombined with TRBJ2-5; TRBD2 aligns with 7 central bases. Sequenced here: PBMCs from blood, sampled around 25 months after vaccination. The sequence was collected from a man between 50 and 75 years old who received an inactivated influenza vaccine. Donor details come from another sample of the same person, matched by shared clones. The DNA sequence is TGCAGTGCTAAGACGGGAGGTGAGGAGACCCAGTACTTC. This translates into CSAKTGGEETQYF.